Listed here are 9 T cell receptor beta chains from one sample, sequenced in a study of T cell changes during pregnancy in multiple sclerosis. The repertoire was sequenced with immunoSEQ multiplex PCR; TCRdb's copy has only in-frame clones and lacks some. The sample records about 97,000 clones, just over 90% being singletons. The sample in question was peripheral blood, obtained in the second trimester of pregnancy. The receptors derive from a female donor in good health, enrolled as a control in a pregnancy study.

This chain links TRBV7-2 with TRBJ2-7, with 7 bases aligning to TRBD1. V shed 2 bases, J shed 1 base, and the junction held 5 bases outside the gene matches. The CDR3 is made up of 15 amino acids. Per the germline V gene, CDR1 is SGHTA and CDR2 is FQGNSA. The CDR3 region is CASSLIGTASYEQYF. The CDR3 DNA is TGTGCCAGCAGCTTAATAGGGACAGCATCCTACGAGCAGTACTTC.

The chain uses TRBV4-3 and TRBJ1-1; TRBD1 agrees at 7 bases. The CDR3 has 16 residues. The germline gives CDR1 LGHNA, CDR2 YSLEER. V dropped 2 bases and J dropped 0; count of bases not matched to a gene: 6. Here the CDR3 reads CASSQHYRGMNTEAFF. CDR3 bases: TGCGCCAGCAGCCAACATTACAGGGGAATGAACACTGAAGCTTTCTTT.

The genes are TRBV5-6 and TRBJ2-2; 8 bases fit TRBD1. The germline CDR1 and CDR2 sequences are SGHDT and YYEEEE. V trimming: 4 bases; J trimming: 4 bases; junction bases outside the gene matches: 6. The CDR3 spans 15 residues. CDR3 DNA: TGTGCCAGCAGCGTTGGGACAGGACGCACCGGGGAGCTGTTTTTT. Translated, it gives CASSVGTGRTGELFF.

The chain couples TRBV5-1 to TRBJ1-1; D is unclear. Per the germline V gene, CDR1 is SGHRS and CDR2 is YFSETQ. There are 16 residues in the CDR3. V was clipped by 2 bases and J by 1 base, with 15 bases between them. The CDR3, as DNA: TGCGCCAGCAGCTTAAGGGTAAAGGACTGGAACACTGAAGCTTTCTTT. This translates into CASSLRVKDWNTEAFF.

The V call is TRBV27, the J call TRBJ2-7, with TRBD2 matching 7 bases. CDR3 size: 15 residues. Germline V gene sequence: CDR1 MNHEY, CDR2 SMNVEV (reference sequence). V dropped 4 bases and J dropped 2; count of bases not matched to a gene: 8. The CDR3, as DNA: TGTGCCAGCAGTTCTCTAGCGGCCCTAACCTACGAGCAGTACTTC. It is translated as CASSSLAALTYEQYF.

CDR3 region: CASSPRQGLFDGYTF. DNA for the CDR3: TGTGCCAGCAGCCCCCGACAGGGTTTGTTTGATGGCTACACCTTC. V gene TRBV7-6 combines with J gene TRBJ1-2, with 7 bases that match TRBD1. The V gene's germline CDR1 is SGHVS and CDR2 FNYEAQ. The trim removed 5 bases at V and 6 bases at J, leaving 12 bases unmatched. CDR3 length: 15 residues.

This clone was seen only once. The chain employs TRBV28 and TRBJ2-7; D uncertain. The germline gives CDR1 MDHEN, CDR2 SYDVKM. The CDR3 runs 13 residues. Trimming removed 3 bases at V and 3 bases at J, with 9 bases between. In DNA form, the CDR3 reads TGTGCCAGCAGTTTGTTTCAGTACTACGAGCAGTACTTC. This translates into CASSLFQYYEQYF.

For this clone: The sample has other DNA sequences that encode this CDR3 too. The chain couples TRBV6-4 to TRBJ1-2; D perhaps matches TRBD1 (5 bases). Germline V gene lookup returns CDR1 MRHNA and CDR2 SNTAGT. This CDR3 has 14 amino acids. Trimming shortened V by 0 bases and J by 6 bases, and 11 bases separated the two germline ends. CDR3 nucleotide sequence: TGTGCCAGCAGTGACTCGGAGGGGCGGGATGGCTACACCTTC. Its protein product is CASSDSEGRDGYTF.

A single count supports this clone. The rearrangement uses TRBV15 and TRBJ2-1; possible D gene TRBD2, 6 bases. CDR1 is LNHNV and CDR2 is YYDKDF in the germline V gene (reference sequence). The CDR3 is 13 residues long. Trimming shortened V by 0 bases and J by 12 bases, and 12 bases separated the two germline ends. The CDR3 nucleotides are TGTGCCACCAGCAGAGATGAGACTAGTATGCAGTTCTTC. Its translation is CATSRDETSMQFF.